Detailed here is one T cell receptor beta chain. Here immunoSEQ multiplex PCR was the method, and the copy in TCRdb shows in-frame clones only, minus some. The data contain more than 55,000 clones, roughly 93% of them singletons. This record belongs to a study of human versus mouse CDR3 diversity and MHC coevolution. The CDR3 contains 13 residues. Germline-derived CDR1 and CDR2 are MNHEY and SVGAGI. The ends were cut back, 7 bases at V and 2 bases at J, with 9 bases in the middle. The receptor was derived from a person between 55 and 69 years old in good health. What was sequenced was naive CD4+ T cells from blood. Subset denoted: CD45RO-negative CD62L-positive naive CD4 T cells. The chain links TRBV6-5 to TRBJ2-1, with a tentative D call TRBD1 (6 bases). The DNA of the CDR3 is TGTGCCAGCACCAGGGGCCCCTACAATGAGCAGTTCTTC. This encodes CASTRGPYNEQFF.